The rows below give T cell receptor beta chains drawn from one sample of a study of PD-1 blockade in classical Hodgkin lymphoma. Sequencing was performed with immunoSEQ multiplex PCR; in TCRdb, only in-frame clones are kept and a portion is missing. The repertoire has nearly 100,000 clones, around 80% of them found once; the top ten carry 9% to 15%. The source was peripheral blood mononuclear cells (PBMCs), collected at baseline. The receptors here all came from a human donor with classical Hodgkin lymphoma. Each CDR3 is given with its conserved first and last residue. A D gene is named only where the DNA matches it firmly.

v_call	d_call	j_call	cdr3_nt	cdr3_aa
TRBV5-1	.	TRBJ2-7	TGCGCCAGCAGCTTTCCTCAGGGCGCCCCTAAGCACGAGCAGTACTTC	CASSFPQGAPKHEQYF
TRBV4-3	.	TRBJ2-7	TGCGCCAGCAGCCAAGATCGAAGGAACTACGAGCAGTACTTC	CASSQDRRNYEQYF
TRBV5-4	.	TRBJ1-3	TGTGCCAGCAGCTTGGGACCGACGGGGGTCGGAAACACCATATATTTT	CASSLGPTGVGNTIYF
TRBV29-1	TRBD2	TRBJ2-1	TGCAGCGTTGAATTTATTGCTAGCGGGGACAATGAGCAGTTCTTC	CSVEFIASGDNEQFF
TRBV10-3	.	TRBJ2-3	TGTGCCATCAGCTTGAGCGGTAACACAGATACGCAGTATTTT	CAISLSGNTDTQYF
TRBV10-3	TRBD2	TRBJ2-2	TGTGCCATCAGCCTCCTTATCAGTAGCGGGAGGGCCGGCACCGGGGAGCTGTTTTTT	CAISLLISSGRAGTGELFF
TRBV5-6	.	TRBJ1-3	TGTGCCAGCAGCTTCCCTAAGATCTCTGGAAACACCATATATTTT	CASSFPKISGNTIYF
TRBV18	.	TRBJ2-2	TGTGCCAGCTCACCGGACACCAACACCGGGGAGCTGTTTTTT	CASSPDTNTGELFF
TRBV5-6	.	TRBJ2-2	TGTGCCAGCAGCTTGGCCGGAAACACCGGGGAGCTGTTTTTT	CASSLAGNTGELFF
TRBV11-3	.	TRBJ2-3	TGTGCCAGCAGCTTATCCCCAGCCTCTGATACGCAGTATTTT	CASSLSPASDTQYF
TRBV30	.	TRBJ2-2	TGTGCCTGGAGTGTACCCCCGAACACCGGGGAGCTGTTTTTT	CAWSVPPNTGELFF
TRBV2	.	TRBJ2-2	TGTGCCAGCAGCCTCCTAAAATCCGGGGAGCTGTTTTTT	CASSLLKSGELFF
TRBV15	.	TRBJ1-5	TGTGCCAGGACTCGCTTTAGCAATCAGCCCCAGCATTTT	CARTRFSNQPQHF
TRBV15	TRBD1	TRBJ1-2	TGTGCCACCAGCAGAGACAGGGGGTTAGCTGGCTACACCTTC	CATSRDRGLAGYTF
TRBV19	.	TRBJ2-1	TGTGCCAGTAGTCGAGGGGGGTATGAGCAGTTCTTC	CASSRGGYEQFF